This passage covers 30 T cell receptor beta chains from one sample sequenced in a study of T cell responses to AZD1222 COVID-19 vaccine. Assay: immunoSEQ multiplex PCR; the TCRdb copy retains only in-frame clones and omits some. In the table there are about 120,000 clones, roughly 91% of which are singletons. The input for sequencing was peripheral blood, taken on day 0 of MenACWY control vaccination. These receptor sequences come from an adult in good health.

CDR3 in amino acids: CASSQGTGKGNTIYF. CDR3 DNA: TGTGCCAGCAGCCAAGGGACAGGGAAAGGAAACACCATATATTTT. The chain employs TRBV4-2 and TRBJ1-3; 8 nucleotides line up with TRBD1. The length of the CDR3 is 15 residues. Germline-derived CDR1 and CDR2 are LGHNA and YNFKEQ. With 1 base clipped from V and 4 bases from J, the junction kept 3 bases outside the gene matches.

The rearrangement links TRBV15 to TRBJ2-1; tentative D call: TRBD2 (6 bases). Germline CDR1 reads LNHNV; CDR2 reads YYDKDF (reference sequence). With 1 base removed from V and 2 bases from J, the gap between germline ends came to 15 bases. The CDR3 contains 17 residues. This CDR3 is CATSRVVGGPPYNEQFF. CDR3 nucleotide sequence: TGTGCCACCAGCAGAGTCGTCGGAGGGCCACCCTACAATGAGCAGTTCTTC.

For this clone: Other DNA sequences of this sample code for an identical CDR3. The gene calls are TRBV28 and TRBJ2-1; perhaps D is TRBD1 or TRBD2 (6 bases each). The CDR3 contains 14 residues. Germline V lookup: CDR1 MDHEN, CDR2 SYDVKM. V lost 4 bases to trimming and J lost 4 bases, with 11 bases between them. Written as DNA, the CDR3 is TGTGCCAGCAGTTACGGGGGCTCATACAATGAGCAGTTCTTC. Translated, it gives CASSYGGSYNEQFF.

The rearrangement joins TRBV28 to TRBJ2-7; D gene uncertain. Germline V gene data show CDR1 as MDHEN and CDR2 as SYDVKM. This CDR3 spans 12 amino acids. Trimming took off 5 bases at V and 5 bases at J, with 10 bases between the two ends. The CDR3 is CASSPRGNEQYF. CDR3 DNA: TGTGCCAGCAGTCCCCGTGGGAACGAGCAGTACTTC.

The rearrangement links TRBV3-1 (or the pseudogene TRBV3-2) to TRBJ2-3; D gene uncertain. Germline lookup yields CDR1 LGHDT and CDR2 YNNKEL (reference sequence). CDR3 length: 16 amino acids. V was shortened by 3 bases and J by 0 bases, with 13 bases between the two germline ends. CDR3 nucleotide sequence: TGTGCCAGCAGCCAGTTTAGTACGGCAAGCACAGATACGCAGTATTTT. Translation: CASSQFSTASTDTQYF.

This chain connects TRBV5-5 to TRBJ1-3; D perhaps matches TRBD1 (6 bases). With 4 bases removed from V and 4 bases from J, the gap between germline ends came to 12 bases. This CDR3 region has 14 residues. Germline V CDR1 and CDR2: SGHKS, YYEKEE (reference sequence). Written as DNA, the CDR3 is TGTGCCAGCAGCACCACCGGGACAGGAAACACCATATATTTT. This gives the protein CASSTTGTGNTIYF. Combining the CDR3 with reference TRBV5-5 and TRBJ1-3 gives the whole variable domain DAGVTQSPTHLIKTRGQQVTLRCSPISGHKSVSWYQQVLGQGPQFIFQYYEKEERGRGNFPDRFSARQFPNYSSELNVNALLLGDSALYLCASSTTGTGNTIYFGEGSWLTVV.

This clone was counted a single time. In DNA, the CDR3 is TGTGCCAGCAGCGGGGACTCGACCTACGAGCAGTACTTC. Its translation: CASSGDSTYEQYF. This rearrangement joins TRBV9 to TRBJ2-7, with D possibly being TRBD2 (6 bases). CDR1 and CDR2 from the germline V gene are SGDLS and YYNGEE. V shed 3 bases and J shed 2 bases, with 9 bases lying between them. The CDR3 has 13 amino acids.

The table lists this clone with a count of one. This chain uses TRBV9 with TRBJ2-7; TRBD1 matches 8 bases. Germline V lookup: CDR1 SGDLS, CDR2 YYNGEE. V lost 2 bases to trimming and J lost 6 bases; unmatched junction nucleotides: 10. The CDR3 consists of 15 residues. CDR3 DNA sequence: TGTGCCAGCAGCGTTGGGGACAGGTACTTAAGCGAGCAGTACTTC. Amino acid sequence: CASSVGDRYLSEQYF.

J is TRBJ2-1 and V is TRBV6-5; weak D call: TRBD2 (5 bases). Germline loops: CDR1 MNHEY, CDR2 SVGAGI. This CDR3 has 15 amino acids. V lost 0 bases, J lost 10 bases, and 16 bases lay in between. The DNA of the CDR3 is TGTGCCAGCAGTTACTCGCGGAGGACGGGAACAGAGCAGTTCTTC. This translates into CASSYSRRTGTEQFF.

The chain has TRBV24-1 and TRBJ2-2, with TRBD1 matching 7 bases. After removal of 1 base from V and 4 bases from J, the junction contained 5 bases not matched to a gene. CDR1 is KGHDR and CDR2 is SFDVKD in the germline V gene. This CDR3 has 16 amino acids. The CDR3 region has the DNA TGTGCCACCAGTGATTTCGGGCAGGGGGTCACCGGGGAGCTGTTTTTT. Translation gives CATSDFGQGVTGELFF.

The V and J genes are TRBV7-8 and TRBJ1-1; D gene unclear. With 1 base removed from V and 3 bases from J, the gap between germline ends came to 9 bases. The CDR3 covers 14 residues. Germline CDR1 SGHVS, CDR2 FQNEAQ. CDR3 bases: TGTGCCAGCAGCTTAGGAGGGTATTACACTGAAGCTTTCTTT. This codes for CASSLGGYYTEAFF.

A single count supports this clone. The genes are TRBV5-1 and TRBJ2-3, with a weak D call TRBD2 (6 bases). The CDR3 spans 15 residues. V dropped 0 bases and J dropped 2 bases, with 10 bases sitting between them. The germline V gene has CDR1 SGHRS and CDR2 YFSETQ. In DNA form, the CDR3 reads TGCGCCAGCAGCTTGGGGAGGGTTATCACAGATACGCAGTATTTT. Its protein product is CASSLGRVITDTQYF.

The chain links TRBV2 to TRBJ2-2, with D hard to call. The germline V gene encodes CDR1 SNHLY and CDR2 FYNNEI. V lost 4 bases, J lost 2 bases, and 5 bases lay in between. The CDR3 is made up of 13 amino acids. CDR3 sequence: CASSGSNTGELFF. The CDR3 bases are TGTGCCAGCAGTGGTTCAAACACCGGGGAGCTGTTTTTT. The variable domain in full, with the rest retrieved from reference TRBV2 and TRBJ2-2, is EPEVTQTPSHQVTQMGQEVILRCVPISNHLYFYWYRQILGQKVEFLVSFYNNEISEKSEIFDDQFSVERPDGSNFTLKIRSTKLEDSAMYFCASSGSNTGELFFGEGSRLTVL.

This clone occurred many times. The CDR3 coding sequence is TGTGCCGGGGCCACTAGCGAAGCCTACGAGCAGTACTTC. It yields the protein CAGATSEAYEQYF. The chain couples TRBV6-5 to TRBJ2-7; 7 nucleotides align to TRBD2. Germline CDR1 is MNHEY and CDR2 is SVGAGI. The CDR3 extends over 13 amino acids. V shed 11 bases and J 2 bases; nucleotides not matched to a gene: 9.

The V gene is TRBV18, the J gene TRBJ2-2, with D perhaps matching TRBD2 (5 bases). CDR3 length: 15 residues. In germline, CDR1 is KGHSH, CDR2 LQKENI. V was shortened by 3 bases and J by 2 bases, with 10 bases between the two germline ends. Written as DNA, the CDR3 is TGTGCCAGCTCACCCCGGACTGTAAACACCGGGGAGCTGTTTTTT. Encoded protein: CASSPRTVNTGELFF.

This chain joins TRBV9 and TRBJ2-1, with D perhaps matching TRBD1 or TRBD2 (6 bases each). CDR3 size: 18 residues. V dropped 2 bases and J dropped 6 bases, with 24 bases sitting between them. Germline CDR1 SGDLS, CDR2 YYNGEE. CDR3 region: CASSVSNTWGAPFNEQFF. DNA for the CDR3: TGTGCCAGCAGCGTTTCAAACACCTGGGGGGCACCTTTCAATGAGCAGTTCTTC.

The chain links TRBV7-2 to TRBJ1-2, with a possible D match to TRBD1 (5 bases). CDR3 length: 15 amino acids. Germline V gene lookup returns CDR1 SGHTA and CDR2 FQGNSA. Trimming took off 6 bases at V and 2 bases at J, with 16 bases between the two ends. CDR3 sequence: CASRKSTGTNYGYTF. DNA of the CDR3: TGTGCCAGCAGGAAATCCACAGGTACCAACTATGGCTACACCTTC.

The chain employs TRBV7-9 and TRBJ2-1; the D gene is possibly TRBD2 (6 bases). Trimming removed 4 bases at V and 7 bases at J, with 11 bases between. CDR3 length equals 13 residues. Germline values: CDR1 SEHNR, CDR2 FQNEAQ (reference sequence). The CDR3 DNA reads TGTGCCAGCAGCTCCCCGGAGGGGAATGAGCAGTTCTTC. Its protein is CASSSPEGNEQFF.

V gene TRBV5-1 combines with J gene TRBJ2-7, with no clear D. Germline V CDR1 and CDR2: SGHRS, YFSETQ. The CDR3 runs 12 residues. Deletions cut 4 bases from V and 0 bases from J, with 5 bases between. In DNA, the CDR3 is TGCGCCAGCAGCAGGGACTCCTACGAGCAGTACTTC. It encodes CASSRDSYEQYF.

This chain joins TRBV14 and TRBJ2-7; D may be TRBD2 (5 bases). Germline V gives CDR1 SGHDN, CDR2 FVKESK. CDR3 length: 14 amino acids. V was clipped by 2 bases and J by 3 bases, with 11 bases between them. The CDR3 region is CASSQLRARYEQYV. DNA of the CDR3: TGTGCCAGCAGCCAACTGCGGGCCCGCTACGAGCAGTACGTC.

The gene calls are TRBV5-1 and TRBJ2-3; 9 bases agree with TRBD1. CDR1 SGHRS and CDR2 YFSETQ come from the germline V gene. Trimming took 6 bases from V and 4 from J; bases not matched to a gene: 9. CDR3 size: 15 residues. The chain's CDR3 is CASKVPGQGADTQYF. The CDR3 nucleotides read TGCGCCAGCAAGGTGCCGGGACAGGGAGCAGATACGCAGTATTTT.

CDR3 residues: CASSLTSGSTYYEQYF. DNA for the CDR3: TGTGCCAGCAGCTTAACTAGCGGGAGCACGTACTACGAGCAGTACTTC. V usage is TRBV11-2 and J usage is TRBJ2-7; 11 bases agree with TRBD2. The CDR3 covers 16 residues. The germline gives CDR1 SGHAT, CDR2 FQNNGV. The V and J ends lost 2 bases and 3 bases, in that order; junction bases with no gene match: 6.

The V call is TRBV9, the J call TRBJ1-1; D not resolved. CDR3 length: 14 amino acids. V was shortened by 1 base and J by 1 base, with 8 bases between the two germline ends. The germline gives CDR1 SGDLS, CDR2 YYNGEE. The CDR3 protein is CASSVSSANTEAFF. Written as DNA, the CDR3 is TGTGCCAGCAGCGTATCATCGGCGAACACTGAAGCTTTCTTT.

The chain recombines TRBV19 with TRBJ1-1; D might be TRBD1 (6 bases). This CDR3 is 16 amino acids long. From germline, CDR1 is LNHDA and CDR2 SQIVND (reference sequence). V shed 3 bases and J shed 2 bases, with 16 bases lying between them. The DNA of the CDR3 is TGTGCCAGTAGTATTGAAACGGACAGACTCAACACTGAAGCTTTCTTT. The encoded protein is CASSIETDRLNTEAFF.

The chain couples TRBV27 to TRBJ2-7; 8 nucleotides agree with TRBD1. With 6 bases clipped from V and 4 bases from J, the junction kept 8 bases outside the gene matches. CDR1 and CDR2 from the germline V gene are MNHEY and SMNVEV (reference sequence). CDR3 length: 14 residues. CDR3 in DNA: TGTGCCAGCAGACGACAGGGGTCGGTTTACGAGCAGTACTTC. This gives the protein CASRRQGSVYEQYF.

The V call is TRBV9, the J call TRBJ1-2; 7 bases align to TRBD1. Germline V gene data show CDR1 as SGDLS and CDR2 as YYNGEE. CDR3 size: 16 residues. With V trimmed by 2 bases and J by 2 bases, 9 bases remained unmatched. CDR3 protein: CASSVQRGGANYGYTF. CDR3 bases: TGTGCCAGCAGCGTTCAGAGAGGGGGCGCGAACTATGGCTACACCTTC.

This chain connects TRBV5-1 to TRBJ1-2; D is ambiguous. Between the trimmed V and J ends, which lost 0 bases and 8 bases, there was a span of 11 bases. The germline V gene has CDR1 SGHRS and CDR2 YFSETQ. The length of the CDR3 is 13 residues. Here the CDR3 reads CASSLAGSSGYTF. The DNA of the CDR3 is TGCGCCAGCAGCTTGGCCGGCAGCTCGGGCTACACCTTC.

V gene TRBV28 combines with J gene TRBJ1-5; D not certain. The V and J ends lost 6 bases and 3 bases respectively, with 6 bases between them. The CDR3 loop spans 12 amino acids. CDR1 and CDR2 (germline): MDHEN, SYDVKM. CDR3 residues: CASRQHNQPQHF. The CDR3 DNA is TGTGCCAGCAGGCAACACAATCAGCCCCAGCATTTT.

The chain is built from TRBV28 and TRBJ1-2; D is perhaps TRBD1 (6 bases). V lost 7 bases to trimming and J lost 4 bases, with 16 bases between them. This CDR3 comprises 14 residues. CDR1 MDHEN and CDR2 SYDVKM come from the germline V gene. The CDR3 is CASTPGGHTYGYTF. Written as DNA, the CDR3 is TGTGCCAGCACCCCCGGGGGACACACCTATGGCTACACCTTC.

The chain recombines TRBV6-2 or TRBV6-3 with TRBJ1-4; D possibly corresponds to TRBD1 (6 bases). Per germline, CDR1 MNHEY and CDR2 SVGEGT. CDR3 length: 14 amino acids. The V gene lost 6 bases and the J gene lost 8 bases, with 16 bases spanning the gap. CDR3 sequence: CASSRDKGREKLFF. CDR3 coding DNA: TGTGCCAGCAGCCGGGACAAGGGGCGCGAAAAACTGTTTTTT.